Listed below are T cell receptor beta chains from one sample, sequenced in a study of cytotoxic CD8 clonotypes in ibrutinib-treated CLL. Assay: immunoSEQ multiplex PCR; the TCRdb copy retains only in-frame clones and omits some. Of about 15,000 clones listed, 52% are singletons. This specimen was PBMCs, taken at an approximately 25-month disease-progression time point, from a patient treated with ibrutinib. The receptors were gathered from a human donor with chronic lymphocytic leukemia. CDR3s include the opening cysteine and the closing phenylalanine or tryptophan. The D gene is left open where the match is weak. Part of the rows lack a size; the others show once, few, many or a class for expanded clones.

CDR3aa,CDR3nt,j_gene,v_gene,d_gene,abundance
CASSLQGADGYTF,TGTGCCAGCAGCTTACAGGGGGCGGATGGCTACACCTTC,TRBJ1-2,TRBV7-9,TRBD1,.
CASSIRLAGGTDTQYF,TGCGCCAGCAGCATACGACTAGCGGGCGGCACAGATACGCAGTATTTT,TRBJ2-3,TRBV5-1,TRBD2,once
CASTRTSGGAPYEQYF,TGCGCCAGCACCCGGACTAGCGGGGGGGCCCCCTACGAGCAGTACTTC,TRBJ2-7,TRBV5-1,TRBD2,.
CASSPPDHYYGYTF,TGTGCCAGCTCACCACCAGACCATTACTATGGCTACACCTTC,TRBJ1-2,TRBV18,.,.
CASSQDLLISNQPQHF,TGCGCCAGCAGCCAAGATCTACTGATTAGCAATCAGCCCCAGCATTTT,TRBJ1-5,TRBV4-1,.,.
CASSLLGDPYGYTF,TGTGCCAGCAGCTTATTGGGAGATCCCTATGGCTACACCTTC,TRBJ1-2,TRBV7-9,.,.
CASSRDSGNTIYF,TGTGCCAGCTCTCGGGACTCTGGAAACACCATATATTTT,TRBJ1-3,TRBV11-3,.,.
CASSQLTGANQPQHF,TGCGCCAGCAGCCAACTTACAGGGGCAAATCAGCCCCAGCATTTT,TRBJ1-5,TRBV4-1,TRBD1,.
CASSIRGTGYGYTF,TGTGCCAGTAGTATTAGGGGAACTGGCTATGGCTACACCTTC,TRBJ1-2,TRBV19,.,few
CASSQDRAPTNEQFF,TGTGCCAGCAGCCAGGACAGGGCCCCTACCAATGAGCAGTTCTTC,TRBJ2-1,TRBV5-4,TRBD1,.
CASSGYTGTAYGYTF,TGTGCCAGTAGTGGTTATACCGGGACCGCTTATGGCTACACCTTC,TRBJ1-2,TRBV19,.,.
CASSIWRQPQHF,TGTGCCAGTAGTATATGGAGGCAGCCCCAGCATTTT,TRBJ1-5,TRBV19,.,.
CASSRGARGQETQYF,TGTGCCAGTAGTAGGGGGGCGCGAGGACAAGAGACCCAGTACTTC,TRBJ2-5,TRBV19,.,.
CASSLAILNQPQHF,TGTGCCAGCAGCTTGGCTATTCTCAATCAGCCCCAGCATTTT,TRBJ1-5,TRBV5-5,.,.
CASSMIQGGDGTEAFF,TGCGCCAGCAGCATGATTCAGGGGGGGGATGGCACTGAAGCTTTCTTT,TRBJ1-1,TRBV4-1,TRBD1,.
CASSAGDYSYEQYF,TGTGCCAGCAGCGCCGGGGACTATTCCTACGAGCAGTACTTC,TRBJ2-7,TRBV9,TRBD2,few
CASMPDRGNYGYTF,TGTGCCAGTATGCCAGACAGGGGAAACTATGGCTACACCTTC,TRBJ1-2,TRBV19,TRBD1,.
CRTGYDTEAFF,TGCAGGACAGGGTATGACACTGAAGCTTTCTTT,TRBJ1-1,TRBV20-1,TRBD1,.
CASSLVGRRTDTQYF,TGTGCCAGCAGCTTGGTGGGACGCAGGACAGATACGCAGTATTTT,TRBJ2-3,TRBV5-4,.,few
CASSFDRGQNTEAFF,TGTGCCAGCAGCTTCGACAGGGGCCAGAACACTGAAGCTTTCTTT,TRBJ1-1,TRBV5-4,TRBD1,.
CASSSTTTGGFDNSPLHF,TGTGCCAGCAGTTCGACAACGACAGGGGGCTTCGATAATTCACCCCTCCACTTT,TRBJ1-6,TRBV27,TRBD1,.
CASSPPWGTGETQYF,TGTGCCAGTAGTCCACCGTGGGGGACGGGGGAGACCCAGTACTTC,TRBJ2-5,TRBV19,.,.